Presented here are 17 T cell receptor beta chains from one specimen sequenced in a study of T-cell reconstitution after alpha-beta-depleted transplantation in children. Library preparation (for TCRbeta) was performed with unique molecular identifiers. TCRdb re-analysed the PCR reads in MiXCR, keeping a single row per CDR3 protein. The table shows some 440,000 distinct CDR3 sequences, with 15% to 20% occurring only once. Specimen: PBMCs, mostly from graft donor cells, collected 360 days after TCRalphabeta/CD19-depleted stem cell transplant. The receptors derive from a boy in the first two years of life who had a stem cell transplant for Wiskott-Aldrich syndrome, so the T cells may come from the graft donor.

V gene TRBV19 combines with J gene TRBJ2-1; TRBD1 agrees at 7 bases. Per germline, CDR1 LNHDA and CDR2 SQIVND (reference sequence). This CDR3 spans 15 amino acids. Losses at the gene ends were 3 bases for V and 7 bases for J; bases not matched to a gene: 9. The CDR3 spells CASSMDRLIRNEQFF. CDR3 nucleotides: TGTGCCAGTAGTATGGACAGGCTCATCAGGAATGAGCAGTTCTTC.

The chain combines TRBV11-3 with TRBJ2-7; D may be TRBD1 (6 bases). Trimming cost V 1 base and J 2 bases, with 12 bases left between them. The CDR3 runs 15 residues. Germline CDR1 and CDR2: SGHNT and YENEEA. The CDR3 reads CASSLAQGSTYEQYF. The DNA for the CDR3 is TGTGCCAGCAGCTTAGCCCAGGGGTCCACCTACGAGCAGTACTTC. The complete variable domain, with remaining parts taken from reference TRBV11-3 and TRBJ2-7, reads EAGVVQSPRYKIIEKKQPVAFWCNPISGHNTLYWYLQNLGQGPELLIRYENEEAVDDSQLPKDRFSAERLKGVDSTLKIQPAELGDSAVYLCASSLAQGSTYEQYFGPGTRLTVT.

V gene TRBV11-2 combines with J gene TRBJ2-7; possibly TRBD1 for D (6 bases). CDR1 is SGHAT and CDR2 is FQNNGV in the germline V gene. Trimming removed 3 bases from V and 2 bases from J, with 11 bases in between. CDR3 size: 14 residues. CDR3 nucleotides: TGTGCCAGCAGCTTTACAGGGTGGACCTACGAGCAGTACTTC. Its protein product is CASSFTGWTYEQYF.

This sequence joins TRBV12-3 or TRBV12-4 and TRBJ2-7, with D possibly TRBD2 on 5 matching bases. V was shortened by 4 bases and J by 0 bases, with 19 bases between the two germline ends. This CDR3 has 17 residues. This chain's CDR3 is CASSSVRLALNSYEQYF. DNA of the CDR3: TGTGCCAGCAGTTCAGTTCGGCTAGCTCTTAACTCCTACGAGCAGTACTTC.

This clonotype was counted only a few times. V is TRBV5-1 and J is TRBJ2-7; D is undetermined. The germline V and J ends were trimmed by 8 bases and 4 bases, with 10 bases remaining between them. The CDR3 sequence is 11 residues long. Germline values: CDR1 SGHRS, CDR2 YFSETQ. CDR3 sequence (DNA): TGCGCCAGTAAAGGAGCTTACGAGCAGTACTTC. As protein: CASKGAYEQYF.

The chain carries TRBV24-1 and TRBJ2-3; TRBD2 matches at 9 bases. The germline V gene encodes CDR1 KGHDR and CDR2 SFDVKD. The CDR3 covers 14 residues. Trimming at V came to 7 bases and at J to 1 base, leaving 2 bases not matched to a gene. DNA for the CDR3: TGTGCCACCAGGCGGGGGGGCCGCACAGATACGCAGTATTTT. As protein: CATRRGGRTDTQYF.

This clonotype was found many times. The CDR3 region is CASSQVMREQYF. The CDR3 DNA sequence: TGTGCCAGCAGCCAAGTAATGAGGGAGCAGTACTTC. The rearrangement uses TRBV3-1 and TRBJ2-7; D ambiguous. The CDR3 totals 12 residues. Germline-derived CDR1 and CDR2 are LGHDT and YNNKEL (reference sequence). Trimming stripped 1 base from V and 7 bases from J, with 8 bases between.

This chain uses TRBV5-6 with TRBJ2-5; 8 bases match TRBD2. The germline gives CDR1 SGHDT, CDR2 YYEEEE. V trimming: 0 bases; J trimming: 6 bases; junction bases outside the gene matches: 4. The CDR3 length is 14 residues. The CDR3 bases are TGTGCCAGCAGCTTGGGGACTAGCTACCAGACCCAGTACTTC. Its translation is CASSLGTSYQTQYF.

The chain is built from TRBV10-3 and TRBJ1-2; 7 positions agree with TRBD1. The CDR3 consists of 16 residues. Germline CDR1 is ENHRY and CDR2 is SYGVKD. J lost 6 bases, V lost 2 bases, and 12 bases had no gene match. The CDR3, as DNA: TGTGCCATCAGTGAGATGTGGACCCAGGGGGTGGATGGCTACACCTTC. This translates into CAISEMWTQGVDGYTF.

This chain connects TRBV20-1 to TRBJ2-5; possible D gene TRBD1, 5 bases. Germline V gene data show CDR1 as DFQATT and CDR2 as SNEGSKA (reference sequence). This CDR3 has 12 amino acids. V was trimmed by 5 bases and J by 2 bases, leaving 9 bases between them. The CDR3 DNA reads as TGCAGTGCTCCGACAGCGCAAGAGACCCAGTACTTC. As protein: CSAPTAQETQYF.

The chain recombines TRBV18 with TRBJ2-5; TRBD1 is a possible D gene (5 bases). The CDR3 length is 15 residues. Per the germline V gene, CDR1 is KGHSH and CDR2 is LQKENI. With 1 base removed from V and 1 base from J, the gap between germline ends came to 10 bases. The CDR3 spells CASSPQSGIQETQYF. The CDR3 DNA is TGTGCCAGCTCACCACAGTCAGGGATCCAAGAGACCCAGTACTTC.

The chain combines TRBV9 with TRBJ2-2; TRBD2 agrees at 7 bases. V was clipped by 0 bases and J by 0 bases; unmatched bases: 8. Germline-derived CDR1 and CDR2 are SGDLS and YYNGEE. This CDR3 has 18 residues. The CDR3 region is CASSVDDGLGANTGELFF. CDR3 in DNA: TGTGCCAGCAGCGTAGACGACGGACTAGGGGCGAACACCGGGGAGCTGTTTTTT.

This clonotype was counted a few times. The CDR3 region is CASSQDRKRVLGNTEAFF. The CDR3 bases are TGCGCCAGCAGCCAAGATAGGAAAAGGGTTCTCGGGAACACTGAAGCTTTCTTT. V usage is TRBV4-1 and J usage is TRBJ1-1, with D unclear. This CDR3 spans 18 amino acids. CDR1 MGHRA and CDR2 YSYEKL come from the germline V gene. With 0 bases removed from V and 1 base from J, the gap between germline ends came to 18 bases.

The CDR3 DNA sequence: TGTGCTAGTGGTTTGAGTCTCCGGTCCGGACAAGAGACCCAGTACTTC. Translated, it gives CASGLSLRSGQETQYF. This chain connects TRBV12-5 to TRBJ2-5; D unresolved. Germline values: CDR1 LGHNT, CDR2 FRNRAP. V gave up 2 bases and J gave up 2 bases, with 15 bases separating them. The CDR3 contains 16 residues.

The chain is built from TRBV21-1 and TRBJ2-7; the table names TRBD1, a call not compared with the DNA. TRBV21-1 is described as a pseudogene. There are 13 residues in the CDR3. CDR3 nucleotide sequence: TGTGCCAGCAGCAAAGCCCGACAGAGCGAGCAGTACTTC. Translation: CASSKARQSEQYF.

The chain recombines TRBV12-3 or TRBV12-4 with TRBJ1-6; 8 bases align to TRBD1. The V gene end was trimmed by 3 bases and the J gene end by 18 bases; junction bases not matched to a gene: 10. The CDR3 covers 13 residues. CDR3 protein: CASSFSQGAPSHF. In DNA, the CDR3 is TGTGCCAGCAGTTTCAGTCAGGGGGCCCCTTCCCACTTT.

The chain joins TRBV15 to TRBJ2-3; D is undetermined. The V end lost 6 bases, the J end lost 0 bases, and 16 bases lay between the germline ends. This CDR3 spans 16 amino acids. The germline CDR1 and CDR2 sequences are LNHNV and YYDKDF (reference sequence). CDR3 amino acids: CATSRQGPTSTDTQYF. CDR3 sequence (DNA): TGTGCCACCAGTAGACAAGGCCCCACTAGCACAGATACGCAGTATTTT.